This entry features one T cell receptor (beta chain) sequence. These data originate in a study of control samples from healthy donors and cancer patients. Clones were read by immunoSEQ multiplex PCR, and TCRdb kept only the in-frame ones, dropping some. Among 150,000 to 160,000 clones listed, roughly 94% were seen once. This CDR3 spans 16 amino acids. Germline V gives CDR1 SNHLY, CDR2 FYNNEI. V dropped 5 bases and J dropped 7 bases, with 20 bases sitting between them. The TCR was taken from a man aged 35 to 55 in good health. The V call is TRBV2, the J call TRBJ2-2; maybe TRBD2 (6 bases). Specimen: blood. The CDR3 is CASSNRGLEFGGELFF. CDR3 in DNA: TGTGCCAGCAGTAATAGGGGACTTGAGTTCGGCGGGGAGCTGTTTTTT.